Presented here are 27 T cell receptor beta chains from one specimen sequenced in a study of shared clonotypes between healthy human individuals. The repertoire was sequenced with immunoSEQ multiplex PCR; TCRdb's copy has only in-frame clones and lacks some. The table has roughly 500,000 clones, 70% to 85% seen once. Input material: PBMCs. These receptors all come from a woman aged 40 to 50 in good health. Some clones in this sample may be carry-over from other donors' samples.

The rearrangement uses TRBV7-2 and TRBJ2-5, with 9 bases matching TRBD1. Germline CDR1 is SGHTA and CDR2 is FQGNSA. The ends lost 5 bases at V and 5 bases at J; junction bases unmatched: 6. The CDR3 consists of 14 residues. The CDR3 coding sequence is TGTGCCAGCAGCGGCCGGACAGGGGTGGAGACCCAGTACTTC. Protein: CASSGRTGVETQYF. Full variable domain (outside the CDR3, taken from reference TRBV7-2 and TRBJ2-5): GAGVSQSPSNKVTEKGKDVELRCDPISGHTALYWYRQSLGQGLEFLIYFQGNSAPDKSGLPSDRFSAERTGGSVSTLTIQRTQQEDSAVYLCASSGRTGVETQYFGPGTRLLVL.

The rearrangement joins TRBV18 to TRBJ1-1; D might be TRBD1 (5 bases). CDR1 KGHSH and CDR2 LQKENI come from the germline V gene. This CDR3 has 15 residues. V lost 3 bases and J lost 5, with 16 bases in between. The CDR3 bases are TGTGCCAGCTCACCCCTGGGGGGGGAGTTGACTGAAGCTTTCTTT. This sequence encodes CASSPLGGELTEAFF.

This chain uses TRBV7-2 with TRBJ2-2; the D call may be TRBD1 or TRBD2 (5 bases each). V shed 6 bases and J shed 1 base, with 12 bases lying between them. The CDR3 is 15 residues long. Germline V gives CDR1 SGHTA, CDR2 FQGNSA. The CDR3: CASRSGTGNTGELFF. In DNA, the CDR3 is TGTGCCAGCAGGTCCGGGACGGGGAACACCGGGGAGCTGTTTTTT.

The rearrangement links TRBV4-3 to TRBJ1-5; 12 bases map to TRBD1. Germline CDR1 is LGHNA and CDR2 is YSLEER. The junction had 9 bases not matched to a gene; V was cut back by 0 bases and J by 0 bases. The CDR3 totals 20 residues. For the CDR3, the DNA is TGCGCCAGCAGCCAAGATGGGGCGGGACAGGGGGCCCTTAGCAATCAGCCCCAGCATTTT. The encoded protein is CASSQDGAGQGALSNQPQHF.

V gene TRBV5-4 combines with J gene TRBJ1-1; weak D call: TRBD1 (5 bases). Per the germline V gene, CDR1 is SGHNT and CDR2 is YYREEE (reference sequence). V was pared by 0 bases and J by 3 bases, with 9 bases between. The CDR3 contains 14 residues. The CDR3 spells CASSLGGGYTEAFF. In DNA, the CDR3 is TGTGCCAGCAGCTTGGGGGGCGGGTACACTGAAGCTTTCTTT.

CDR3 amino acids: CASSHPAAGEQYF. CDR3 DNA sequence: TGTGCCAGCAGCCACCCAGCAGCGGGCGAGCAGTACTTC. This rearrangement joins TRBV5-6 to TRBJ2-7; possibly TRBD2 for D (6 bases). Trimming stripped 4 bases from V and 6 bases from J, with 14 bases between. The CDR3 consists of 13 residues. Germline V lookup: CDR1 SGHDT, CDR2 YYEEEE.

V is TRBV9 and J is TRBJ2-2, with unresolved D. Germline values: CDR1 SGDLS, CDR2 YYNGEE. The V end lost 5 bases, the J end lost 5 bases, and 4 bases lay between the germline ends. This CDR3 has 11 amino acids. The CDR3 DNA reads TGTGCCAGCAGAAGTACCGGGGAGCTGTTTTTT. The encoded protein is CASRSTGELFF. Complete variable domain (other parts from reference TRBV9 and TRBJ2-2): DSGVTQTPKHLITATGQRVTLRCSPRSGDLSVYWYQQSLDQGLQFLIQYYNGEERAKGNILERFSAQQFPDLHSELNLSSLELGDSALYFCASRSTGELFFGEGSRLTVL.

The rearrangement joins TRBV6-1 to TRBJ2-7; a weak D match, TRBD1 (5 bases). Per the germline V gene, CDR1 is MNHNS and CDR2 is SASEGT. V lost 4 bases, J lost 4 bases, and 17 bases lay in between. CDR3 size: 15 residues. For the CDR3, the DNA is TGTGCCAGCAGTGCCCCAGGGTGGCCCCCGTACGAGCAGTACTTC. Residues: CASSAPGWPPYEQYF.

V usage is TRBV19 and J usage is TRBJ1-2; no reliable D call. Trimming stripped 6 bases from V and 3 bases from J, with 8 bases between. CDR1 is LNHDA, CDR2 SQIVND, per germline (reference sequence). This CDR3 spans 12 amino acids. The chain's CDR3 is CASSTQYYGYTF. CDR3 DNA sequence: TGTGCCAGTAGCACCCAGTACTATGGCTACACCTTC.

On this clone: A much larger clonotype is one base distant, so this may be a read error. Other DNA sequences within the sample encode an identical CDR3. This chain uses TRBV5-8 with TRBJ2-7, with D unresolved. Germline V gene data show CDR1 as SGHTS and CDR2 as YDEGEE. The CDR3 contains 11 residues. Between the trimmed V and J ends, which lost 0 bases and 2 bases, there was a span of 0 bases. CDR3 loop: CASSLAYEQYF. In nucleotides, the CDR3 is TGTGCCAGCAGCTTGGCCTACGAGCAGTACTTC.

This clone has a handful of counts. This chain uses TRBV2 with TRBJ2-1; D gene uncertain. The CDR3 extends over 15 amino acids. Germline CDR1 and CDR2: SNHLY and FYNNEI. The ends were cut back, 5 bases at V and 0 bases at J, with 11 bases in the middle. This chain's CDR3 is CASSNAGSSYNEQFF. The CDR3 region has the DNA TGTGCCAGCAGTAACGCAGGTAGCTCCTACAATGAGCAGTTCTTC.

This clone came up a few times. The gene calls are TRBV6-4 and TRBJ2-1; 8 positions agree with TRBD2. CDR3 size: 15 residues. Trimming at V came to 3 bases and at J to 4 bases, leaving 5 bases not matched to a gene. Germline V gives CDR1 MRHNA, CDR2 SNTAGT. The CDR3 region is CASSEGERGYNEQFF. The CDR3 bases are TGTGCCAGCAGTGAGGGGGAGCGGGGGTACAATGAGCAGTTCTTC.

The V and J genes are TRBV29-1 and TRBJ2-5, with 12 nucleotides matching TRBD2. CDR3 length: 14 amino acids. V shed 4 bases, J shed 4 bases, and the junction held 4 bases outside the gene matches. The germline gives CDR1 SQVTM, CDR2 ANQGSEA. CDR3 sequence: CSVGGLAGIETQYF. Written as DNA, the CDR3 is TGCAGCGTTGGCGGACTAGCGGGAATAGAGACCCAGTACTTC. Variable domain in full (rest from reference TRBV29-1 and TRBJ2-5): SAVISQKPSRDICQRGTSLTIQCQVDSQVTMMFWYRQQPGQSLTLIATANQGSEATYESGFVIDKFPISRPNLTFSTLTVSNMSPEDSSIYLCSVGGLAGIETQYFGPGTRLLVL.

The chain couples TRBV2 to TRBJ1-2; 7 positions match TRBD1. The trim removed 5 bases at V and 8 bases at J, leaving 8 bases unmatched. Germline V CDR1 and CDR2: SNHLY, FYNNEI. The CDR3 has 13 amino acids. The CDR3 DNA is TGTGCCAGCAGTTCCCAGGGGGTTGACGGCTACACCTTC. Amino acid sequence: CASSSQGVDGYTF. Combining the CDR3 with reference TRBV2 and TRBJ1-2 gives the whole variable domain EPEVTQTPSHQVTQMGQEVILRCVPISNHLYFYWYRQILGQKVEFLVSFYNNEISEKSEIFDDQFSVERPDGSNFTLKIRSTKLEDSAMYFCASSSQGVDGYTFGSGTRLTVV.

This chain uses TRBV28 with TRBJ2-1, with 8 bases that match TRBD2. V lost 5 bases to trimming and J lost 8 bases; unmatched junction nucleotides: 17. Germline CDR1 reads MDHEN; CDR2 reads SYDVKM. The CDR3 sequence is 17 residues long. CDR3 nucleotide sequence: TGTGCCAGCAGTCGCCGTATGGGGAGCGGGAGACCGTATGAGCAGTTCTTC. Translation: CASSRRMGSGRPYEQFF. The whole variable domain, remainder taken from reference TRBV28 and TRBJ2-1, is DVKVTQSSRYLVKRTGEKVFLECVQDMDHENMFWYRQDPGLGLRLIYFSYDVKMKEKGDIPEGYSVSREKKERFSLILESASTNQTSMYLCASSRRMGSGRPYEQFFGPGTRLTVL.

DNA for the CDR3: TGTGCCAGCAGCTTACCCACTAGGCCCCAGTACTTC. Translation: CASSLPTRPQYF. V is TRBV7-8 and J is TRBJ2-5; D is perhaps TRBD2 (5 bases). Germline lookup yields CDR1 SGHVS and CDR2 FQNEAQ. V was shortened by 2 bases and J by 9 bases, with 10 bases between the two germline ends. This CDR3 region has 12 residues.

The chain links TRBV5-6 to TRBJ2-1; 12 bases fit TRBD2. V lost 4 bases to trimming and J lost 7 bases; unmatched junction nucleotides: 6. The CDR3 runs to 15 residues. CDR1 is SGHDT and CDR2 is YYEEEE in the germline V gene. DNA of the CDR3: TGTGCCAGCAGCCCCCTAGCGGGAGGGCCGAATGAGCAGTTCTTC. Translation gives CASSPLAGGPNEQFF.

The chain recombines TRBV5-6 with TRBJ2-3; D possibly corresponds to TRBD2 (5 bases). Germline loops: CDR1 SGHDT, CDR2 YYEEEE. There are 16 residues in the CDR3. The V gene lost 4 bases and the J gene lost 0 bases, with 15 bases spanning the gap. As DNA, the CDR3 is TGTGCCAGCAGCGCCCCTAGACGGGGTAGCACAGATACGCAGTATTTT. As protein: CASSAPRRGSTDTQYF.

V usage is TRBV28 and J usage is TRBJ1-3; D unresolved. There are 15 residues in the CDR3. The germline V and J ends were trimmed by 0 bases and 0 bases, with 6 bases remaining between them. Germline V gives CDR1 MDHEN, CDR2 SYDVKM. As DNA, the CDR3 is TGTGCCAGCAGTTTATGGGCCAACTCTGGAAACACCATATATTTT. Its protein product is CASSLWANSGNTIYF.

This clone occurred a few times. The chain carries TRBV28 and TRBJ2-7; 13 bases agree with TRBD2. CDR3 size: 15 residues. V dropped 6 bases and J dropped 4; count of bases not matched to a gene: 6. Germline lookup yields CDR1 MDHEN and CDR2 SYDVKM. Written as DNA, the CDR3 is TGTGCCAGCAGGCCGGGGACTAGCGGGACGTACGAGCAGTACTTC. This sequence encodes CASRPGTSGTYEQYF.

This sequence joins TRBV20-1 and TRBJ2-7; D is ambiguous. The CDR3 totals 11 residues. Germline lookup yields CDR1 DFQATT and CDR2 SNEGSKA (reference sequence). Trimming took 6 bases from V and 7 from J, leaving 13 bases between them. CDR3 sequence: CSAMVGNEQYF. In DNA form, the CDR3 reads TGCAGTGCCATGGTAGGGAATGAGCAGTACTTC.

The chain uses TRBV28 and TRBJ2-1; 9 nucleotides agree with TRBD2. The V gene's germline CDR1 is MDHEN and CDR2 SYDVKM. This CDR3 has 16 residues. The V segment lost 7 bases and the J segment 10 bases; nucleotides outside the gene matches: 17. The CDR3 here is CASTPGELAGMREQFF. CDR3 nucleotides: TGTGCCAGCACCCCTGGAGAGCTAGCGGGAATGAGGGAGCAGTTCTTC.

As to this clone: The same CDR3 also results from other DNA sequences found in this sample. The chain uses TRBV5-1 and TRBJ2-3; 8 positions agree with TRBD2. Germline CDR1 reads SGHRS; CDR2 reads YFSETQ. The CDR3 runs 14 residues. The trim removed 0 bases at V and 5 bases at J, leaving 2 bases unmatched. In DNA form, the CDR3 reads TGCGCCAGCAGCTTGGGTCTAGCGGGAGATACGCAGTATTTT. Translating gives CASSLGLAGDTQYF.

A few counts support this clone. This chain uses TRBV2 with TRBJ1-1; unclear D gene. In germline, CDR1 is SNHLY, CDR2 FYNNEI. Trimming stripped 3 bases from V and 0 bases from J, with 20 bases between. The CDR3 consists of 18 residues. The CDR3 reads CASSELGKGRTMNTEAFF. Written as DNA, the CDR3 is TGTGCCAGCAGTGAGCTCGGTAAAGGGAGGACCATGAACACTGAAGCTTTCTTT.

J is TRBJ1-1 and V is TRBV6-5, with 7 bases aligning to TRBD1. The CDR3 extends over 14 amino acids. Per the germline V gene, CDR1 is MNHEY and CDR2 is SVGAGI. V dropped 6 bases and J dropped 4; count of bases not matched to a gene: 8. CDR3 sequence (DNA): TGTGCCAGCAGCCGAAGGGGGCTGGGCACTGAAGCTTTCTTT. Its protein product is CASSRRGLGTEAFF.

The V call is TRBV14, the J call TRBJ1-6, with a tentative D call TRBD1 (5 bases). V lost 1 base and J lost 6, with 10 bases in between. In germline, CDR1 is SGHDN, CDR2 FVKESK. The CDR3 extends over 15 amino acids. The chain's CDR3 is CASSQGRQGNSPLHF. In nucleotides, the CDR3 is TGTGCCAGCAGCCAAGGTAGGCAGGGTAATTCACCCCTCCACTTT.

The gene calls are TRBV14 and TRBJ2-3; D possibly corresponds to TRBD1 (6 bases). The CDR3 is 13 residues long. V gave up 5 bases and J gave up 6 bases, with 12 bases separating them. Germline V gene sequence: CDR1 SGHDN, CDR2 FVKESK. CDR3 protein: CASSLGAGDTQYF. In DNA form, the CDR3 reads TGTGCCAGCAGCTTGGGGGCCGGGGATACGCAGTATTTT.